These 9 T cell receptor beta chains originate from one sample sequenced in a study of T cell responses to AZD1222 COVID-19 vaccine. The table came from immunoSEQ multiplex PCR; TCRdb's copy has only in-frame clones and leaves some out. This table has about 99,000 clones, 93% appearing once. The starting material was peripheral blood, obtained on day 0 of AZD1222 vaccination. The receptors originated from an adult in good health.

CDR3 DNA: TGTGCCAGCAGTCCACGGGGGGCCGGTCAGCCCCAGCATTTT. Its translation is CASSPRGAGQPQHF. V usage is TRBV7-2 and J usage is TRBJ1-5, with a tentative D call TRBD1 (6 bases). The V end lost 6 bases, the J end lost 6 bases, and 15 bases lay between the germline ends. In germline, CDR1 is SGHTA, CDR2 FQGNSA. This CDR3 contains 14 residues. The full variable domain, in which reference TRBV7-2 and TRBJ1-5 provide the parts outside the CDR3, is GAGVSQSPSNKVTEKGKDVELRCDPISGHTALYWYRQSLGQGLEFLIYFQGNSAPDKSGLPSDRFSAERTGGSVSTLTIQRTQQEDSAVYLCASSPRGAGQPQHFGDGTRLSIL.

This chain joins TRBV27 and TRBJ2-7, with 7 bases lining up with TRBD1. CDR1 is MNHEY and CDR2 is SMNVEV in the germline V gene (reference sequence). V shed 4 bases and J 11 bases; nucleotides not matched to a gene: 20. This CDR3 has 16 amino acids. CDR3 amino acids: CASSSHPGQAIRQEYF. The CDR3 DNA follows: TGTGCCAGCAGTTCCCACCCCGGACAGGCGATCCGGCAGGAGTACTTC.

This chain connects TRBV7-2 to TRBJ2-1; 8 bases are shared with TRBD2. Germline V gives CDR1 SGHTA, CDR2 FQGNSA. The CDR3 totals 15 residues. V lost 2 bases and J lost 6; bases outside the gene matches: 6. CDR3 loop: CASSLKSGSFNEQFF. CDR3 DNA sequence: TGTGCCAGCAGCTTAAAAAGCGGGAGTTTCAATGAGCAGTTCTTC.

V is TRBV4-2 and J is TRBJ2-2; 15 bases are a match to TRBD2. This CDR3 is 18 amino acids long. V was pared by 2 bases and J by 6 bases, with 7 bases of the junction left unmatched. Germline values: CDR1 LGHNA, CDR2 YNFKEQ. CDR3 residues: CASSQRTSGRAEAGELFF. CDR3 DNA: TGTGCCAGCAGCCAACGGACTAGCGGGAGGGCCGAAGCCGGGGAGCTGTTTTTT.

The V call is TRBV7-2, the J call TRBJ1-1; D unresolved. Germline V CDR1 and CDR2: SGHTA, FQGNSA. CDR3 length: 13 amino acids. The V end was cut by 3 bases, the J end by 6 bases, with 11 bases between. The CDR3 nucleotides are TGTGCCAGCAGCTTCCGGGTTAGCGCTGAAGCTTTCTTT. Its protein is CASSFRVSAEAFF. The entire variable domain, with the rest obtained from reference TRBV7-2 and TRBJ1-1, is as follows: GAGVSQSPSNKVTEKGKDVELRCDPISGHTALYWYRQSLGQGLEFLIYFQGNSAPDKSGLPSDRFSAERTGGSVSTLTIQRTQQEDSAVYLCASSFRVSAEAFFGQGTRLTVV.

The V call is TRBV6-8, the J call TRBJ2-7; possible D gene TRBD1, 6 bases. Trimming took off 5 bases at V and 3 bases at J, with 17 bases between the two ends. The germline CDR1 and CDR2 sequences are MNHGY and SAAAGT. This CDR3 comprises 15 residues. The CDR3, as DNA: TGTGCCAGCAGTGTGAAAAGGGACACGATCTACGAGCAGTACTTC. Translating gives CASSVKRDTIYEQYF.

The rearrangement links TRBV7-9 to TRBJ1-2; 11 bases align to TRBD1. The CDR3 has 16 amino acids. From germline, CDR1 is SEHNR and CDR2 FQNEAQ (reference sequence). The V segment lost 3 bases and the J segment 6 bases; nucleotides outside the gene matches: 9. CDR3 protein: CASSFVLRTGGDGYTF. The CDR3 DNA reads TGTGCCAGCAGCTTTGTACTACGGACAGGGGGCGATGGCTACACCTTC.

J is TRBJ1-2 and V is TRBV24-1; 8 bases are a match to TRBD1. The CDR3 has 14 residues. The germline gives CDR1 KGHDR, CDR2 SFDVKD. Trimming at V came to 5 bases and at J to 7 bases, leaving 8 bases not matched to a gene. The CDR3 region is CATSAPGQGLGYTF. The CDR3 DNA follows: TGTGCCACCAGTGCCCCCGGACAGGGTCTTGGCTACACCTTC.

This clone was recorded a few times. The rearrangement joins TRBV7-2 to TRBJ2-5; the D is unclear. The germline V gene has CDR1 SGHTA and CDR2 FQGNSA. The V end lost 6 bases, the J end lost 5 bases, and 13 bases lay between the germline ends. This CDR3 has 13 amino acids. The CDR3 region is CASSPVIGETQYF. In DNA form, the CDR3 reads TGTGCCAGCAGTCCAGTCATCGGGGAGACCCAGTACTTC.